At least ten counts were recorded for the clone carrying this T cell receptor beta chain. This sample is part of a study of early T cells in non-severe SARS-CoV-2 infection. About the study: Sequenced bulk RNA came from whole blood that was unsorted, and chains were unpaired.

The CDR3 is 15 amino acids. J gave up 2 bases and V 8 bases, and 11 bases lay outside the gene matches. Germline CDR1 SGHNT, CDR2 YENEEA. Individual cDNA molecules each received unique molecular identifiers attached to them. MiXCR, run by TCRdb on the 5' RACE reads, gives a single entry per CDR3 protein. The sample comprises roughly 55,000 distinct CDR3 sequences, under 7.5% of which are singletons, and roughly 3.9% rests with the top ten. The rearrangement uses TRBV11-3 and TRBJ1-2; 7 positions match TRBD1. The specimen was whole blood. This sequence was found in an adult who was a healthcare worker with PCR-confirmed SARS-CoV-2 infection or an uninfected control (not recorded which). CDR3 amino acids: CASGILGGLNYGYTF. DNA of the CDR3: TGTGCCAGCGGAATCCTAGGGGGCTTGAACTATGGCTACACCTTC.